This T cell receptor (beta chain) derives from a study of blood T cell repertoires in COVID-19. Trimming took off 3 bases at V and 1 base at J, with 16 bases between the two ends. This CDR3 has 17 amino acids. Germline V gene lookup returns CDR1 KGHSH and CDR2 LQKENI. Assay used: immunoSEQ multiplex PCR; TCRdb lists only in-frame clones, some missing. The data show approximately 240,000 clones, with 70% to 90% seen just once and 5.5% to 7.5% held by the top ten. This chain links TRBV18 with TRBJ1-5; D uncertain. The sequencing input was peripheral blood. The clonotype comes from a woman in her fifties or sixties with active or convalescent COVID-19. CDR3 DNA: TGTGCCAGCTCACCGTCGGGTGGCGGAGGGAGCAATCAGCCCCAGCATTTT. It specifies CASSPSGGGGSNQPQHF.